This TCR beta chain came from a study of T cells in Graves' hyperthyroidism and ophthalmopathy. Researchers amplified the TCR beta CDR3 regions from RNA transcripts. Primed by the HTBI set, a first-round RT-PCR was run on the TCR CDR3. A single record per CDR3 protein comes from TCRdb applying MiXCR to the multiplex PCR reads. The sample has 730,000 or so distinct CDR3 sequences, approximately 18% seen once. This CDR3 comprises 15 residues. Germline CDR1 and CDR2: SGDLS and YYNGEE. The junction had 10 bases not matched to a gene; V was cut back by 4 bases and J by 5 bases. Clinical symptoms, serum thyroxine, TRAb, thyroid ultrasound and orbital computed tomography established diagnosis.

Source material: blood. The gene calls are TRBV9 and TRBJ2-5; the match to TRBD2 covers 8 bases. The receptor was derived from a woman between 50 and 59 years old with Graves' hyperthyroidism that later progressed to Graves' ophthalmopathy. The CDR3 loop reads CASSRPAGGRETQYF. CDR3 sequence (DNA): TGTGCCAGCAGCCGCCCGGCGGGGGGTCGGGAGACCCAGTACTTC.